These 20 T cell receptor beta chains were all obtained from the same sample, sequenced in a study of blood T cell repertoires in COVID-19. Here immunoSEQ multiplex PCR was the method, and the copy in TCRdb shows in-frame clones only, minus some. The sample records about 240,000 clones, roughly four fifths being singletons. The sample taken for sequencing was PBMCs or T cells enriched from blood (not recorded which). These receptors were collected from a woman aged 40 to 50 who had been exposed to COVID-19.

This clone has more than one count but fewer than ten. V gene TRBV5-6 combines with J gene TRBJ2-5, with 10 positions matching TRBD2. V shed 8 bases and J 6 bases; nucleotides not matched to a gene: 13. Germline CDR1 reads SGHDT; CDR2 reads YYEEEE. CDR3 length equals 15 residues. The CDR3 DNA reads TGTGCCAGTCATATACTAGCGGGGTTAGCGAAGACCCAGTACTTC. Protein product: CASHILAGLAKTQYF.

This clone was seen a few times. The CDR3: CASSQDLPGLRSGYTF. As DNA, the CDR3 is TGTGCCAGCAGCCAAGATCTGCCAGGCTTAAGATCTGGCTACACCTTC. This chain uses TRBV14 with TRBJ1-2; D is ambiguous. The CDR3 consists of 16 residues. Germline V gives CDR1 SGHDN, CDR2 FVKESK. Deletions cut 0 bases from V and 7 bases from J, with 18 bases between.

The chain joins TRBV7-9 to TRBJ2-3; 7 bases map to TRBD2. CDR1 is SEHNR, CDR2 FQNEAQ, per germline (reference sequence). The CDR3 has 15 amino acids. V trimming: 5 bases; J trimming: 6 bases; junction bases outside the gene matches: 11. The CDR3 is CASSHKAGELDTQYF. DNA of the CDR3: TGTGCCAGCAGCCATAAGGCGGGGGAACTGGATACGCAGTATTTT.

Here the CDR3 reads CASSPRDRAFYEQYF. For the CDR3, the DNA is TGTGCCAGCAGCCCCCGGGACAGGGCCTTCTACGAGCAGTACTTC. The genes are TRBV28 and TRBJ2-7, with TRBD1 identical over 9 bases. This CDR3 has 15 residues. CDR1 MDHEN and CDR2 SYDVKM come from the germline V gene. After removal of 6 bases from V and 3 bases from J, the junction contained 9 bases not matched to a gene.

The table lists this clone with a few counts. This sequence joins TRBV7-6 and TRBJ2-7; perhaps TRBD2 as D (5 bases). Deletions cut 2 bases from V and 4 bases from J, with 24 bases between. The CDR3 runs to 18 residues. Germline CDR1 and CDR2: SGHVS and FNYEAQ. The CDR3 sequence: CASSLSGFVPLPEYEQYF. The CDR3 coding sequence is TGTGCCAGCAGCTTATCGGGGTTCGTGCCTCTTCCCGAATACGAGCAGTACTTC.

This clone was counted many times. This chain joins TRBV4-1 and TRBJ1-1; TRBD1 matches 8 bases. V lost 3 bases to trimming and J lost 4 bases; unmatched junction nucleotides: 7. Germline lookup yields CDR1 MGHRA and CDR2 YSYEKL. The CDR3 sequence is 15 residues long. Written as DNA, the CDR3 is TGCGCCAGCAGCCAGGCAGGGGGCAGGGTCACTGAAGCTTTCTTT. It codes for CASSQAGGRVTEAFF.

The chain carries TRBV12-3 or TRBV12-4 and TRBJ1-6, with D possibly matching TRBD1 (5 bases). V was trimmed by 3 bases and J by 9 bases, leaving 9 bases between them. The CDR3 sequence is 13 residues long. CDR3 DNA: TGTGCCAGCAGTTTGGGACTGACTTCACCCCTCCACTTT. Its protein product is CASSLGLTSPLHF.

The genes are TRBV4-3 and TRBJ1-3, with TRBD1 as a possible D gene (6 bases). The V end was cut by 0 bases, the J end by 0 bases, with 12 bases between. CDR3 size: 17 residues. Germline values: CDR1 LGHNA, CDR2 YSLEER. The DNA for the CDR3 is TGCGCCAGCAGCCAAGAGTACAGGGTCTACTCTGGAAACACCATATATTTT. The encoded protein is CASSQEYRVYSGNTIYF.

This clone was recorded once. V gene TRBV7-3 combines with J gene TRBJ2-1, with 9 bases lining up with TRBD1. V dropped 5 bases and J dropped 4; count of bases not matched to a gene: 6. Germline V gene lookup returns CDR1 SGHTA and CDR2 FQGTGA. The CDR3 covers 15 residues. The CDR3 loop is CASSNRDRVYNEQFF. The DNA for the CDR3 is TGTGCCAGCAGCAACCGGGACAGGGTATACAATGAGCAGTTCTTC.

The gene calls are TRBV27 and TRBJ1-4, with 8 positions matching TRBD1. Germline CDR1 MNHEY, CDR2 SMNVEV (reference sequence). Trimming cost V 6 bases and J 4 bases; bases outside gene matches: 7. This CDR3 comprises 15 residues. The CDR3 is CASRRTGHLNEKLFF. The CDR3 region has the DNA TGTGCCAGCAGGCGGACAGGGCACCTTAATGAAAAACTGTTTTTT.

This rearrangement joins TRBV7-7 to TRBJ2-7, with TRBD1 matching over 9 bases. With 1 base clipped from V and 4 bases from J, the junction kept 5 bases outside the gene matches. Germline CDR1 reads SSHAT; CDR2 reads FNYEAQ (reference sequence). There are 15 residues in the CDR3. The CDR3 coding sequence is TGTGCCAGCAGCTTAGGTCGGGACAGGGAGTACGAGCAGTACTTC. Its translation is CASSLGRDREYEQYF.

The rearrangement joins TRBV7-9 to TRBJ1-2; 7 positions match TRBD1. CDR1 is SEHNR, CDR2 FQNEAQ, per germline (reference sequence). The CDR3 extends over 14 amino acids. J was trimmed by 3 bases and V by 2 bases; bases with no gene match: 3. CDR3 bases: TGTGCCAGCAGCTTAAGGGGGCGAGACTATGGCTACACCTTC. It encodes CASSLRGRDYGYTF. The full variable domain, its missing parts supplied by reference TRBV7-9 and TRBJ1-2, is DTGVSQNPRHKITKRGQNVTFRCDPISEHNRLYWYRQTLGQGPEFLTYFQNEAQLEKSRLLSDRFSAERPKGSFSTLEIQRTEQGDSAMYLCASSLRGRDYGYTFGSGTRLTVV.

The chain combines TRBV19 with TRBJ1-2; D is perhaps TRBD1 (6 bases). The V and J ends lost 1 base and 5 bases respectively, with 14 bases between them. The germline CDR1 and CDR2 sequences are LNHDA and SQIVND (reference sequence). This CDR3 is 15 amino acids long. In DNA form, the CDR3 reads TGTGCCAGTAGTATAGGTGTGACAGGCGGTTATGGCTACACCTTC. Its protein product is CASSIGVTGGYGYTF.

This clone came up a few times. The genes are TRBV28 and TRBJ1-4; a possible D gene is TRBD1 (5 bases). In germline, CDR1 is MDHEN, CDR2 SYDVKM. V was clipped by 2 bases and J by 4 bases, with 8 bases between them. There are 14 residues in the CDR3. The CDR3 here is CASSLRQFNEKLFF. CDR3 sequence (DNA): TGTGCCAGCAGTTTAAGACAGTTTAATGAAAAACTGTTTTTT.

V gene TRBV7-9 combines with J gene TRBJ2-2; the D gene is possibly TRBD1 (6 bases). Trimming cost V 3 bases and J 4 bases, with 12 bases left between them. The CDR3 has 15 residues. Per the germline V gene, CDR1 is SEHNR and CDR2 is FQNEAQ (reference sequence). CDR3 coding DNA: TGTGCCAGCAGCTTTGACAGGCTAATCACCGGGGAGCTGTTTTTT. Its translation is CASSFDRLITGELFF. Using reference TRBV7-9 and TRBJ2-2 for the parts outside the CDR3, the full variable domain is DTGVSQNPRHKITKRGQNVTFRCDPISEHNRLYWYRQTLGQGPEFLTYFQNEAQLEKSRLLSDRFSAERPKGSFSTLEIQRTEQGDSAMYLCASSFDRLITGELFFGEGSRLTVL.

In this sample, this clone turned up a few times. This chain uses TRBV19 with TRBJ2-7; 10 nucleotides match TRBD1. CDR1 is LNHDA, CDR2 SQIVND, per germline (reference sequence). The J segment lost 2 bases and the V segment lost 1 base, leaving 2 bases of the junction unmatched. CDR3 length equals 15 residues. Here the CDR3 reads CASSIGGTGAYEQYF. The CDR3 bases are TGTGCCAGTAGTATAGGGGGGACAGGGGCCTACGAGCAGTACTTC.

The rearrangement joins TRBV7-9 to TRBJ1-2; the match to TRBD1 covers 8 bases. The CDR3 length is 14 residues. J lost 6 bases, V lost 1 base, and 4 bases had no gene match. Germline V gene lookup returns CDR1 SEHNR and CDR2 FQNEAQ (reference sequence). The CDR3 DNA follows: TGTGCCAGCAGCTTAGTCGAGACAGGGGATGGCTACACCTTC. This gives the protein CASSLVETGDGYTF.

With respect to this clone: Within the sample, other DNA sequences also encode this same CDR3. The chain links TRBV2 to TRBJ1-5; D perhaps matches TRBD1 (6 bases). Germline CDR1 SNHLY, CDR2 FYNNEI. Trimming stripped 6 bases from V and 0 bases from J, with 9 bases between. The CDR3 extends over 14 amino acids. The CDR3 DNA sequence: TGTGCCAGCAGGCAGGGGTATAGCAATCAGCCCCAGCATTTT. The encoded protein is CASRQGYSNQPQHF.

The CDR3 coding sequence is TGTGCCAGCAGATGCGGCGGGGGGGCCCCAAATGAGCAGTTCTTC. This codes for CASRCGGGAPNEQFF. The chain combines TRBV28 with TRBJ2-1; 9 bases match TRBD2. The trim removed 6 bases at V and 7 bases at J, leaving 10 bases unmatched. The germline V gene has CDR1 MDHEN and CDR2 SYDVKM. The CDR3 contains 15 residues.

Comments on this clone: At one of its ends the junction is not consistent with the germline gene, which may arise from a read error. V and J are TRBV7-2 and TRBJ2-5, with 8 bases matching TRBD2. Per germline, CDR1 SGHTA and CDR2 FQGNSA. This CDR3 is built from 12 residues. The DNA of the CDR3 is TGTGCCAGCAGCTTAGGAGCGGGAGACCACCACTTC. It yields the protein CASSLGAGDHHF.